This T cell receptor (beta chain) was observed in a study of Tregs in tolerant kidney transplant recipients. The CDR3 sequence is 12 residues long. V was pared by 4 bases and J by 0 bases, with 3 bases between. Germline V gene sequence: CDR1 MGHRA, CDR2 YSYEKL. TCRdb's copy holds only in-frame clones and misses some; the assay was immunoSEQ multiplex PCR. The table for this sample gives about 48,000 clones. About this clone itself: The CDR3 is cut off 3 residues early in the read; its end comes from the germline J gene.

Here the sequenced sample was CD4+ T cells from blood, taken before the transplant. The rearrangement joins TRBV4-1 to TRBJ1-2; D is unclear. This receptor was taken from a human donor who received a combined kidney and bone marrow transplant. The CDR3: CASSPANYGYTF. CDR3 bases read: TGCGCCAGCAGCCCAGCTAACTATGGC.